Listed below are T cell receptor beta chains from one sample, sequenced in a study of radiation and T cells in renal cell carcinoma. TCRdb's table, derived via immunoSEQ multiplex PCR, lists solely in-frame clones and lacks some. Altogether more than 150,000 clones are present, about 91% being singletons, with the ten largest covering 10% to 15%. Material: blood, obtained from a patient whose treatment included radiotherapy and nephrectomy. The receptors were sampled from a woman between 45 and 60 years old with renal cell carcinoma. Both conserved end residues are part of each CDR3. Each record gives: clone size, V gene, D gene, J gene, CDR3 protein, CDR3 DNA. D genes are given only for firm matches. Only part of the rows carry a size: once, few, many, or a class if the clone is expanded.

clone_size: once; v_call: TRBV2; d_call: NA; j_call: TRBJ1-5; cdr3_aa: CASQGGGNQPQHF; cdr3_nt: TGTGCCAGCCAAGGGGGAGGCAATCAGCCCCAGCATTTT
clone_size: NA; v_call: TRBV7-9; d_call: NA; j_call: TRBJ1-6; cdr3_aa: CASSLDGRVNSPLHF; cdr3_nt: TGTGCCAGCAGCTTAGATGGCAGGGTAAATTCACCCCTCCACTTT
clone_size: NA; v_call: TRBV7-9; d_call: TRBD2; j_call: TRBJ2-5; cdr3_aa: CASSPPGAGVGETQYF; cdr3_nt: TGTGCCAGCAGCCCCCCCGGGGCGGGGGTGGGAGAGACCCAGTACTTC
clone_size: NA; v_call: TRBV4-1; d_call: NA; j_call: TRBJ1-2; cdr3_aa: CASSQGIPNRYGYTF; cdr3_nt: TGCGCCAGCAGCCAAGGGATTCCAAATCGGTATGGCTACACCTTC
clone_size: few; v_call: TRBV29-1; d_call: NA; j_call: TRBJ1-1; cdr3_aa: CSVGHAVNTEAFF; cdr3_nt: TGCAGCGTTGGGCATGCAGTTAACACTGAAGCTTTCTTT
clone_size: NA; v_call: TRBV15; d_call: NA; j_call: TRBJ2-4; cdr3_aa: CATSLGPPLAKNIQYF; cdr3_nt: TGTGCCACCAGCCTGGGACCTCCACTAGCCAAAAACATTCAGTACTTC
clone_size: NA; v_call: TRBV7-2; d_call: NA; j_call: TRBJ1-2; cdr3_aa: CASSLGGEFYGYTF; cdr3_nt: TGTGCCAGCAGCTTAGGGGGCGAGTTCTATGGCTACACCTTC
clone_size: NA; v_call: TRBV9; d_call: TRBD1; j_call: TRBJ2-2; cdr3_aa: CASSVGTGGFRTGELFF; cdr3_nt: TGTGCCAGCAGCGTAGGGACAGGGGGCTTTCGCACCGGGGAGCTGTTTTTT
clone_size: NA; v_call: TRBV20-1; d_call: NA; j_call: TRBJ1-3; cdr3_aa: CSAGSGNTIYF; cdr3_nt: TGCAGTGCTGGTTCCGGAAACACCATATATTTT
clone_size: NA; v_call: TRBV7-8; d_call: TRBD2; j_call: TRBJ2-3; cdr3_aa: CASSGRTSGGFYTDTQYF; cdr3_nt: TGTGCCAGCAGCGGGAGGACTAGCGGGGGGTTTTACACAGATACGCAGTATTTT
clone_size: NA; v_call: TRBV15; d_call: NA; j_call: TRBJ1-1; cdr3_aa: CATSRDRVETEAFF; cdr3_nt: TGTGCCACCAGCAGAGACAGGGTGGAAACTGAAGCTTTCTTT
clone_size: NA; v_call: TRBV27; d_call: NA; j_call: TRBJ2-1; cdr3_aa: CASSPSRGSSYNEQFF; cdr3_nt: TGTGCCAGCAGTCCATCTCGGGGAAGCTCCTACAATGAGCAGTTCTTC
clone_size: NA; v_call: TRBV7-2; d_call: NA; j_call: TRBJ2-5; cdr3_aa: CASSRFGQPQETQYF; cdr3_nt: TGTGCCAGCAGCCGTTTCGGACAGCCTCAAGAGACCCAGTACTTC
clone_size: NA; v_call: TRBV5-1; d_call: TRBD1; j_call: TRBJ1-4; cdr3_aa: CASSLRTGEEKLFF; cdr3_nt: TGCGCCAGCAGCTTGCGGACAGGGGAGGAAAAACTGTTTTTT
clone_size: NA; v_call: TRBV20-1; d_call: NA; j_call: TRBJ2-5; cdr3_aa: CSFLGETQYF; cdr3_nt: TGCAGTTTCCTAGGGGAGACCCAGTACTTC
clone_size: NA; v_call: TRBV19; d_call: NA; j_call: TRBJ2-5; cdr3_aa: CASSHGMQETQYF; cdr3_nt: TGTGCCAGTAGTCATGGTATGCAAGAGACCCAGTACTTC
clone_size: NA; v_call: TRBV7-2; d_call: TRBD2; j_call: TRBJ2-6; cdr3_aa: CASSVGLAGASGANVLTF; cdr3_nt: TGTGCCAGCAGCGTCGGACTAGCGGGGGCGTCCGGGGCCAACGTCCTGACTTTC
clone_size: NA; v_call: TRBV19; d_call: NA; j_call: TRBJ2-1; cdr3_aa: CASSIGGGYRTDEQFF; cdr3_nt: TGTGCCAGTAGTATAGGTGGGGGCTATCGGACCGATGAGCAGTTCTTC
clone_size: NA; v_call: TRBV18; d_call: NA; j_call: TRBJ1-5; cdr3_aa: CASSLYEPQHF; cdr3_nt: TGTGCCAGCTCACTTTACGAGCCCCAGCATTTT
clone_size: NA; v_call: TRBV6-5; d_call: NA; j_call: TRBJ1-2; cdr3_aa: CASSSRAYSGYTF; cdr3_nt: TGTGCCAGCAGTTCCAGGGCCTACTCTGGCTACACCTTC
clone_size: NA; v_call: TRBV18; d_call: NA; j_call: TRBJ1-1; cdr3_aa: CASSPRLQNTEAFF; cdr3_nt: TGTGCCAGCTCACCAAGGTTGCAGAACACTGAAGCTTTCTTT
clone_size: NA; v_call: TRBV13; d_call: TRBD2; j_call: TRBJ2-1; cdr3_aa: CASSLGTSGGRIVNEQFF; cdr3_nt: TGTGCCAGCAGCCTCGGGACTAGCGGGGGGCGAATAGTTAATGAGCAGTTCTTC
clone_size: NA; v_call: TRBV9; d_call: TRBD1; j_call: TRBJ1-1; cdr3_aa: CASSVTGGTEAFF; cdr3_nt: TGTGCCAGCAGCGTTACAGGGGGCACTGAAGCTTTCTTT
clone_size: NA; v_call: TRBV5-1; d_call: TRBD1; j_call: TRBJ1-2; cdr3_aa: CASSPGQGTYGYTF; cdr3_nt: TGCGCCAGCAGCCCGGGACAGGGGACCTATGGCTACACCTTC
clone_size: NA; v_call: TRBV5-1; d_call: NA; j_call: TRBJ2-5; cdr3_aa: CASSLATGLPQETQYF; cdr3_nt: TGCGCCAGCAGCTTGGCCACTGGTCTTCCTCAAGAGACCCAGTACTTC
clone_size: NA; v_call: TRBV5-1; d_call: TRBD2; j_call: TRBJ2-1; cdr3_aa: CASSPGREEQFF; cdr3_nt: TGCGCCAGCAGCCCGGGGAGGGAGGAGCAGTTCTTC
clone_size: NA; v_call: TRBV7-2; d_call: NA; j_call: TRBJ1-1; cdr3_aa: CASSFQGSTEAFF; cdr3_nt: TGTGCCAGCAGCTTCCAGGGGTCAACAGAAGCTTTCTTT
clone_size: NA; v_call: TRBV6-5; d_call: NA; j_call: TRBJ1-5; cdr3_aa: CASSYPSGPQHF; cdr3_nt: TGTGCCAGCAGTTACCCCTCGGGGCCCCAGCATTTT
clone_size: NA; v_call: TRBV2; d_call: NA; j_call: TRBJ1-5; cdr3_aa: CASKLDGNQPQHF; cdr3_nt: TGTGCCAGCAAACTGGATGGCAATCAGCCCCAGCATTTT
clone_size: NA; v_call: TRBV6-5; d_call: NA; j_call: TRBJ2-1; cdr3_aa: CASSYSRVQFF; cdr3_nt: TGTGCCAGCAGTTACTCGAGAGTGCAGTTCTTC
clone_size: NA; v_call: TRBV14; d_call: NA; j_call: TRBJ1-2; cdr3_aa: CASSQDNGNYGYTF; cdr3_nt: TGTGCCAGCAGCCAAGATAACGGCAACTATGGCTACACCTTC
clone_size: NA; v_call: TRBV4-3; d_call: TRBD1; j_call: TRBJ2-7; cdr3_aa: CASSQGDSSYEQYF; cdr3_nt: TGCGCCAGCAGCCAAGGGGACAGCTCCTACGAGCAGTACTTC
clone_size: NA; v_call: TRBV5-1; d_call: TRBD1; j_call: TRBJ2-4; cdr3_aa: CASTLGQGNIQYF; cdr3_nt: TGCGCCAGCACCCTAGGACAGGGAAACATTCAGTACTTC
clone_size: NA; v_call: TRBV5-1; d_call: NA; j_call: TRBJ1-2; cdr3_aa: CASSASGGSTYGYTF; cdr3_nt: TGCGCCAGCAGCGCGTCGGGCGGGTCTACCTATGGCTACACCTTC
clone_size: few; v_call: TRBV7-2; d_call: TRBD1; j_call: TRBJ1-1; cdr3_aa: CASSLFPTGDTEAFF; cdr3_nt: TGTGCCAGCAGCTTATTCCCGACAGGGGACACTGAAGCTTTCTTT
clone_size: NA; v_call: TRBV11-2; d_call: NA; j_call: TRBJ1-2; cdr3_aa: CASSPIWGGRDYGYTF; cdr3_nt: TGTGCCAGCAGCCCAATCTGGGGGGGGCGGGACTATGGCTACACCTTC
clone_size: once; v_call: TRBV11-2; d_call: NA; j_call: TRBJ2-7; cdr3_aa: CASSLDRVSSYEQYF; cdr3_nt: TGTGCCAGCAGCTTAGATCGGGTTAGCTCCTACGAGCAGTACTTC